Described below is a single T cell receptor beta chain sequence and its context. The antigen is not known. The repertoire was sequenced with immunoSEQ multiplex PCR; TCRdb's copy has only in-frame clones and lacks some. The repertoire holds about 36,000 clones, with approximately 95% as singletons. Time point reported: recipient sample about 28 days before transplant, after cytoreduction. Germline trimming cut 3 bases from V and 9 bases from J; bases unmatched to any gene: 6. CDR3 length: 14 residues. Germline lookup yields CDR1 GTSNPN and CDR2 SVGIG (reference sequence). This sample was included in a study of T cell clonotyping in hematopoietic cell transplantation. Regarding the study as a whole: Cells were unsorted, so CD4 and CD8 contributions were not separated.

The rearrangement uses TRBV30 and TRBJ2-1; 12 positions agree with TRBD2. Material: peripheral blood mononuclear cells, obtained before stem cell transplant. This receptor was identified in a man aged 40-49 years with chronic myeloid leukemia. Some clones in this sample may be carry-over from other donors' samples. The DNA for the CDR3 is TGTGCCTGGAGGTCTAGCGGGGGGGCCGGTGAGCAGTTCTTC. It is translated as CAWRSSGGAGEQFF.